This is a list of T cell receptor beta chains from one sample in a study of CD8 T cells in Susac syndrome. One entry per CDR3 protein results from TCRdb running MiXCR on the immunoSEQ multiplex PCR reads. Among a few hundred thousand distinct CDR3 sequences listed, 85% to 95% were seen once. The sequencing sample was made of CD4+ T cells from PBMCs. These receptor sequences come from a human donor with multiple sclerosis. Each CDR3 is given with its conserved first and last residue. The D gene is left open where the match is weak.

j_call	d_call	v_call	cdr3_aa	cdr3_nt
TRBJ2-5	NA	TRBV4-2	CASSQEETAVQRKTQYF	TGTGCCAGCAGCCAAGAAGAGACGGCAGTACAAAGAAAGACCCAGTACTTC
TRBJ2-4	NA	TRBV18	CASSPGTQSIQYF	TGTGCCAGCTCACCCGGGACTCAATCCATTCAGTACTTC
TRBJ2-4	NA	TRBV6-5	CASSYGPSKNIQYF	TGTGCCAGCAGTTACGGGCCAAGCAAAAACATTCAGTACTTC
TRBJ2-1	NA	TRBV19	CASSTIFSYNEQFF	TGTGCCAGTAGTACGATCTTCTCCTACAATGAGCAGTTCTTC
TRBJ2-3	NA	TRBV19	CASSTPGTTDTQYF	TGTGCCAGTAGTACGCCAGGGACCACAGATACGCAGTATTTT
TRBJ1-2	NA	TRBV2	CASTEGGFGYTF	TGTGCCAGCACAGAAGGGGGATTTGGCTACACCTTC
TRBJ2-1	TRBD2	TRBV4-2	CASSQDPAGELRTNEQFF	TGTGCCAGCAGCCAAGATCCGGCGGGGGAGCTAAGAACTAATGAGCAGTTCTTC
TRBJ2-2	NA	TRBV21-1	CASSKAHSSTGDRTGELFF	TGTGCCAGCAGCAAAGCGCACTCCTCCACAGGGGATCGGACCGGGGAGCTGTTTTTT
TRBJ2-5	NA	TRBV30	CAWRPRGQETQYF	TGTGCCTGGAGGCCTCGAGGCCAAGAGACCCAGTACTTC
TRBJ2-7	TRBD2	TRBV20-1	CSASPPLAGHYEQYF	TGCAGTGCTAGCCCCCCCCTAGCGGGGCACTACGAGCAGTACTTC
TRBJ2-7	NA	TRBV20-1	CSAVRVAYEQYF	TGCAGTGCCGTGAGGGTAGCCTACGAGCAGTACTTC
TRBJ2-5	NA	TRBV24-1	CATSDSQGLETQYF	TGTGCCACCAGTGATTCTCAGGGCCTAGAGACCCAGTACTTC
TRBJ2-2	TRBD1	TRBV29-1	CSVHRQGNTGELFF	TGCAGCGTTCATCGACAGGGGAACACCGGGGAGCTGTTTTTT
TRBJ2-5	TRBD2	TRBV20-1	CSAQGTSGGIQETQYF	TGCAGTGCCCAGGGGACTAGCGGGGGCATCCAAGAGACCCAGTACTTC
TRBJ2-3	NA	TRBV4-2	CASSLRGGIDDTQYF	TGTGCCAGCAGCCTAAGGGGCGGGATCGACGATACGCAGTATTTT
TRBJ2-3	TRBD2	TRBV5-1	CASSNRGEGDTQYF	TGCGCCAGCAGCAACCGGGGGGAAGGAGATACGCAGTATTTT
TRBJ1-2	TRBD1	TRBV3-1	CASSQFPIGQEYYGYTF	TGTGCCAGCAGCCAATTCCCGATTGGACAGGAATATTATGGCTACACCTTC
TRBJ2-7	TRBD2	TRBV29-1	CSAYNRGGEQYF	TGCAGCGCCTACAACCGGGGGGGCGAGCAGTACTTC
TRBJ2-2	NA	TRBV29-1	CSVGSQGNTGELFF	TGCAGCGTTGGGAGCCAGGGAAACACCGGGGAGCTGTTTTTT
TRBJ2-2	TRBD2	TRBV12-3/TRBV12-4	CASSSLAGGNTGELFF	TGTGCCAGCAGTTCGTTAGCGGGGGGGAACACCGGGGAGCTGTTTTTT
TRBJ2-1	NA	TRBV20-1	CSALRGVDEQFF	TGCAGTGCACTCCGTGGGGTGGATGAGCAGTTCTTC
TRBJ2-3	NA	TRBV24-1	CATSSGVITDTQYF	TGTGCCACCAGTTCCGGGGTGATCACAGATACGCAGTATTTT
TRBJ1-1	NA	TRBV2	CASRTRVRAFF	TGTGCCAGCAGAACAAGGGTTCGCGCTTTCTTT
TRBJ1-5	NA	TRBV2	CASSEESGKNQPQHF	TGTGCCAGCAGTGAAGAGTCAGGGAAAAATCAGCCCCAGCATTTT
TRBJ1-5	NA	TRBV18	CASSPTDNQPQHF	TGTGCCAGCTCACCTACAGACAATCAGCCCCAGCATTTT
TRBJ2-3	NA	TRBV7-3	CASSLQRGTDTQYF	TGTGCCAGCAGCTTACAGCGGGGCACAGATACGCAGTATTTT
TRBJ2-3	NA	TRBV29-1	CSVAQWGGLTDTQYF	TGCAGCGTTGCCCAGTGGGGGGGGCTGACAGATACGCAGTATTTT
TRBJ2-1	TRBD1	TRBV5-1	CASSPRDRANEQFF	TGCGCCAGCAGCCCCCGGGACAGGGCCAATGAGCAGTTCTTC
TRBJ1-6	NA	TRBV12-3/TRBV12-4	CASSLMTSPLHF	TGTGCCAGCAGTTTAATGACCTCACCCCTCCACTTT
TRBJ2-3	TRBD2	TRBV29-1	CSVPLAGVAWEQYF	TGCAGCGTTCCTCTAGCGGGGGTTGCCTGGGAGCAGTATTTT
TRBJ2-1	NA	TRBV6-6	CASSYETPNYNEQFF	TGTGCCAGCAGTTACGAGACCCCAAACTACAATGAGCAGTTCTTC
TRBJ2-1	NA	TRBV2	CASSELGAAYNEQFF	TGTGCCAGCAGTGAATTGGGGGCAGCCTACAATGAGCAGTTCTTC
TRBJ2-3	NA	TRBV20-1	CSARTTDTQYF	TGCAGTGCTAGGACTACAGATACGCAGTATTTT
TRBJ2-7	NA	TRBV20-1	CSAPEDGYSYEQYF	TGCAGTGCTCCCGAGGACGGTTACTCCTACGAGCAGTACTTC
TRBJ1-1	NA	TRBV30	CAWSRDGNTEAFF	TGTGCCTGGAGCCGGGACGGGAACACTGAAGCTTTCTTT
TRBJ1-2	NA	TRBV18	CASSPYSPPGNGYTF	TGTGCCAGCTCACCCTACTCACCCCCAGGGAATGGCTACACCTTC
TRBJ2-1	NA	TRBV29-1	CSVGDTRVGRLGEQFF	TGCAGCGTCGGGGACACCAGGGTAGGGAGATTGGGTGAGCAGTTCTTC
TRBJ1-1	NA	TRBV7-9	CASSLEGSGEAFF	TGTGCCAGCAGCTTAGAGGGTTCGGGTGAAGCTTTCTTT
TRBJ2-7	NA	TRBV5-6	CASSWGTQNYEQYF	TGTGCCAGCAGCTGGGGGACTCAAAACTACGAGCAGTACTTC
TRBJ1-1	TRBD1	TRBV25-1	CASSLRTGGTEAFF	TGTGCCAGCAGTCTCCGGACAGGAGGGACTGAAGCTTTCTTT
TRBJ1-4	NA	TRBV20-1	CSASGRGNEKLFF	TGCAGTGCTAGTGGCAGGGGTAATGAAAAACTGTTTTTT
TRBJ1-2	NA	TRBV30	CAWSVQGIPYGYTF	TGTGCCTGGAGTGTACAAGGGATTCCCTATGGCTACACCTTC
TRBJ2-1	NA	TRBV20-1	CSASQYNEQFF	TGCAGTGCTAGCCAGTACAATGAGCAGTTCTTC
TRBJ1-1	NA	TRBV20-1	CSARKLNTEAFF	TGCAGTGCTAGAAAACTGAACACTGAAGCTTTCTTT
TRBJ2-3	NA	TRBV20-1	CSARLDLAGDTQYF	TGCAGTGCTAGACTGGACCTGGCAGGAGATACGCAGTATTTT
TRBJ1-1	NA	TRBV20-1	CSARIDPNTEAFF	TGCAGTGCTAGGATCGACCCGAACACTGAAGCTTTCTTT